This T cell receptor (beta chain) was profiled in a study of shared clonotypes between healthy human individuals. In the study overall: For every donor, three CD4 naive, three CD4 memory, two CD8 naive and one CD8 memory plates were used. Study-wide findings and caveats: Unshared clonotypes carried lower generation probabilities than those common to all four donors. Of the naive CD4 clonotypes, roughly 5.2% were shared across a few donors.

This table comes from immunoSEQ multiplex PCR, and its TCRdb copy is limited to in-frame clones, with some not included. This table holds 2.3 million or so clones, approximately 95% found once. The CDR3 has 16 residues. CDR1 and CDR2 (germline): MNHEY, SVGAGI. The V gene lost 0 bases and the J gene lost 7 bases, with 17 bases spanning the gap. The CD4+ fraction was divided into a CD45RA+ naive subset and a CD45RA-negative memory subset. Remarks on this clone: No antigen is known for it.

Input material: naive CD4+ T cells from PBMCs. Regarding subset: CD45RA+ positively selected. The chain recombines TRBV6-5 with TRBJ2-3; D could derive from TRBD1 or TRBD2 (5 bases each). The receptor was derived from a man younger than 35 in good health. Some clones in this sample may be carry-over from other donors' samples. CDR3 sequence (DNA): TGTGCCAGCAGTTACTCCTTCGGTAGGGGAGTATATACGCAGTATTTT. Amino acid sequence: CASSYSFGRGVYTQYF.